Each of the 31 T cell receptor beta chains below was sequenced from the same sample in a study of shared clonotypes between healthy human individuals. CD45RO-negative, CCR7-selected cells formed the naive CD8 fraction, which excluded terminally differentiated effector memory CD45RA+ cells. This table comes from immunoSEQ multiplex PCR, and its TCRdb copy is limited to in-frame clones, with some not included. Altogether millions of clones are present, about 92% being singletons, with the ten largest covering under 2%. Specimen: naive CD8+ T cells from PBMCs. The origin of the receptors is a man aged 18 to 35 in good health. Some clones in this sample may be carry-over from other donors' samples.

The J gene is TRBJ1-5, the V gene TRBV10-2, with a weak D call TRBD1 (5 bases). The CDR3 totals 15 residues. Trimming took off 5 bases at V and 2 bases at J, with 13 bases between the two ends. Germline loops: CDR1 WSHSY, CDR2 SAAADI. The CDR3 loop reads CASSTRQLGNQPQHF. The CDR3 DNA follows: TGCGCCAGCAGTACAAGACAGTTGGGCAATCAGCCCCAGCATTTT.

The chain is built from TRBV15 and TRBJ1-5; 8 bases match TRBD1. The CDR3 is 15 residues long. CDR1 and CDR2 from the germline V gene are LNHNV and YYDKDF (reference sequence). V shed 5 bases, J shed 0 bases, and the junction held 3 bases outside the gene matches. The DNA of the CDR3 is TGTGCCACCAGCGGGGGACAGGCTAGCAATCAGCCCCAGCATTTT. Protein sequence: CATSGGQASNQPQHF.

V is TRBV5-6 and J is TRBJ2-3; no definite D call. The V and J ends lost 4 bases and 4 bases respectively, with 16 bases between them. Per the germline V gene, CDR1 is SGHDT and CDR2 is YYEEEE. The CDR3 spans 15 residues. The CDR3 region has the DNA TGTGCCAGCAGCAATTACCGGTCTAGTCCAGATACGCAGTATTTT. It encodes CASSNYRSSPDTQYF. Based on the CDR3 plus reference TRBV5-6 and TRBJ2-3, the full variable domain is DAGVTQSPTHLIKTRGQQVTLRCSPKSGHDTVSWYQQALGQGPQFIFQYYEEEERQRGNFPDRFSGHQFPNYSSELNVNALLLGDSALYLCASSNYRSSPDTQYFGPGTRLTVL.

This CDR3 is CSVEGEAGGPYNEQFF. The CDR3 bases are TGCAGCGTTGAAGGGGAGGCGGGAGGGCCTTACAATGAGCAGTTCTTC. The rearrangement uses TRBV29-1 and TRBJ2-1; 9 bases align to TRBD2. Germline CDR1 is SQVTM and CDR2 is ANQGSEA. The V and J ends lost 1 base and 4 bases, in that order; junction bases with no gene match: 8. The CDR3 is 16 amino acids.

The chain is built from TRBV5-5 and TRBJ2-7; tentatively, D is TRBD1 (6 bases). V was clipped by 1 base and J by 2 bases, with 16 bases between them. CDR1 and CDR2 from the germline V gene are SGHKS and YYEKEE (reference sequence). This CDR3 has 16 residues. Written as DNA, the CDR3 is TGTGCCAGCAGCTTGCGTATTGACAGGTCGACCTACGAGCAGTACTTC. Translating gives CASSLRIDRSTYEQYF.

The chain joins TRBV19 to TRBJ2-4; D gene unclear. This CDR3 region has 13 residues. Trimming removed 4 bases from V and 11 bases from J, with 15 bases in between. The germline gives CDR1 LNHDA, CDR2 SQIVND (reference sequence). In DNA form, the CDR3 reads TGTGCCAGTAGTACCGGTCCTCCATGGGTTCAGTACTTC. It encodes CASSTGPPWVQYF.

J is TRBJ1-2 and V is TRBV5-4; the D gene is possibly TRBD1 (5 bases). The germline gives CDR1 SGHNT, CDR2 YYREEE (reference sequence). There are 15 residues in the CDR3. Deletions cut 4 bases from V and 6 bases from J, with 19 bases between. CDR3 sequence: CASSARDFLRHGYTF. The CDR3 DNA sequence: TGTGCCAGCAGCGCCCGGGACTTTCTTCGTCATGGCTACACCTTC.

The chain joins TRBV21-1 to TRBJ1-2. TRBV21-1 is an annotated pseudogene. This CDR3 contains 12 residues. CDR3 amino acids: CASSKDGSGYTF. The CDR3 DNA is TGTGCCAGCAGCAAAGACGGTAGTGGCTACACCTTC.

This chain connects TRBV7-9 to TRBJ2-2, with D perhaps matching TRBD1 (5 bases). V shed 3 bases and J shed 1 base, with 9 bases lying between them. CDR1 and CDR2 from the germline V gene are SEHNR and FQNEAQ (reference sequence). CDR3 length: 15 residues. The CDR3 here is CASSFQDRNTGELFF. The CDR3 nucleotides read TGTGCCAGCAGCTTTCAAGACAGGAACACCGGGGAGCTGTTTTTT. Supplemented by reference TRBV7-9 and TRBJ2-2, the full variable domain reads DTGVSQNPRHKITKRGQNVTFRCDPISEHNRLYWYRQTLGQGPEFLTYFQNEAQLEKSRLLSDRFSAERPKGSFSTLEIQRTEQGDSAMYLCASSFQDRNTGELFFGEGSRLTVL.

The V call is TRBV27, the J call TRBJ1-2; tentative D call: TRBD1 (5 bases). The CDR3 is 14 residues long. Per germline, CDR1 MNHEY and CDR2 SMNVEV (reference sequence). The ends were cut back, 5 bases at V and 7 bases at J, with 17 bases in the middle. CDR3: CASSPGLPGGGYTF. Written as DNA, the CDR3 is TGTGCCAGCAGTCCGGGACTCCCGGGAGGTGGCTACACCTTC.

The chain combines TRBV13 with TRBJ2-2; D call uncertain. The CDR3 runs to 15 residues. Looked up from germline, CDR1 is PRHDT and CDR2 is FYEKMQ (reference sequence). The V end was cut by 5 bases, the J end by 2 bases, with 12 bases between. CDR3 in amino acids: CASSHWTVNTGELFF. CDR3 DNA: TGTGCCAGCAGCCACTGGACCGTAAACACCGGGGAGCTGTTTTTT.

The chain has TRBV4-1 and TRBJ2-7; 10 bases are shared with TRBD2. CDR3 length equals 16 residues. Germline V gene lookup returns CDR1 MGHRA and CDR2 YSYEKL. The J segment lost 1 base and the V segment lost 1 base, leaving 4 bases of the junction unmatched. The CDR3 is CASSQVTSGPSYEQYF. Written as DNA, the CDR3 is TGCGCCAGCAGCCAAGTGACTAGCGGGCCTTCCTACGAGCAGTACTTC.

The CDR3 is CASSLPEGTVNTEAFF. The CDR3 nucleotides are TGTGCCAGCAGCTTACCAGAGGGGACAGTGAACACTGAAGCTTTCTTT. The genes are TRBV7-9 and TRBJ1-1; 7 positions agree with TRBD1. CDR3 length: 16 amino acids. Germline assignment: CDR1 SEHNR and CDR2 FQNEAQ (reference sequence). Unmatched junction bases numbered 6, after V lost 2 bases and J lost 0 bases.

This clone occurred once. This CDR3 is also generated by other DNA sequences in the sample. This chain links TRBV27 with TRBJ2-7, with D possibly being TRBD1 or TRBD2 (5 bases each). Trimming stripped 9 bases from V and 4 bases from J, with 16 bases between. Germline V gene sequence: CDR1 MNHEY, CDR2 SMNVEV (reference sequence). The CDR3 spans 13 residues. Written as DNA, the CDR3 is TGTGCCAGTCGGGTGGCAGGGAGTTACGAGCAGTACTTC. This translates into CASRVAGSYEQYF.

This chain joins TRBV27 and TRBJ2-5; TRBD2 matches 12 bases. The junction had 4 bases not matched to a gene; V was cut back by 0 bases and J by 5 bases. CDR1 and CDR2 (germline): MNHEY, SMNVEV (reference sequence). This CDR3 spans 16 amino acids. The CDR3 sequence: CASSLSWTSGIETQYF. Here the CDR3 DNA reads TGTGCCAGCAGTTTATCATGGACTAGCGGGATTGAGACCCAGTACTTC.

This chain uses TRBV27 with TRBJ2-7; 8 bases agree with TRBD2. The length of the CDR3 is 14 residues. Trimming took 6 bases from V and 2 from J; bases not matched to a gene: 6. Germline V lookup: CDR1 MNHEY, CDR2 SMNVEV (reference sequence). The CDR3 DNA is TGTGCCAGCAGGGAAGCGGGGGAGACCTACGAGCAGTACTTC. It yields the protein CASREAGETYEQYF.

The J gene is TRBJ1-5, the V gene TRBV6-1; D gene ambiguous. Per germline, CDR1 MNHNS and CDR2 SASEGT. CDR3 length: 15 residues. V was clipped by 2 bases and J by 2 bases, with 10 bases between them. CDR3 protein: CASSELPVGNQPQHF. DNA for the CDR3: TGTGCCAGCAGTGAACTCCCGGTGGGCAATCAGCCCCAGCATTTT.

The CDR3 DNA sequence: TGTGCCAGCAGCTTAGTGGGCTCCAATTCACCCCTCCACTTT. It specifies CASSLVGSNSPLHF. The rearrangement uses TRBV7-9 and TRBJ1-6; D is unclear. The length of the CDR3 is 14 residues. Germline values: CDR1 SEHNR, CDR2 FQNEAQ (reference sequence). Trimming shortened V by 1 base and J by 7 bases, and 8 bases separated the two germline ends.

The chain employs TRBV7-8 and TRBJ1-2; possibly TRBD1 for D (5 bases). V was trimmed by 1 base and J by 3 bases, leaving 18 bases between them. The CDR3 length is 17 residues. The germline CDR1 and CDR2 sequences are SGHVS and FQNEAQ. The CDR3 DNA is TGTGCCAGCAGCTTAGGGGGGACGGTCCAGGTTTACTATGGCTACACCTTC. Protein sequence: CASSLGGTVQVYYGYTF.

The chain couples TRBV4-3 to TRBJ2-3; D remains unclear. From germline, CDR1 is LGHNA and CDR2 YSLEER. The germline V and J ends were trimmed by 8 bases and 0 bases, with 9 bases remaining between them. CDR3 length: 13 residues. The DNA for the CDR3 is TGCGCCAGCGGACCGGACAGCACAGATACGCAGTATTTT. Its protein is CASGPDSTDTQYF.

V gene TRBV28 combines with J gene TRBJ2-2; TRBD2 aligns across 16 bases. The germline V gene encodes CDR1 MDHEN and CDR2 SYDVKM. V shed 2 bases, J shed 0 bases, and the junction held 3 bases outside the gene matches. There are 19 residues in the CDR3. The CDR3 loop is CASSLRGLAGGANTGELFF. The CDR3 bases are TGTGCCAGCAGTTTAAGGGGACTAGCGGGAGGGGCGAACACCGGGGAGCTGTTTTTT.

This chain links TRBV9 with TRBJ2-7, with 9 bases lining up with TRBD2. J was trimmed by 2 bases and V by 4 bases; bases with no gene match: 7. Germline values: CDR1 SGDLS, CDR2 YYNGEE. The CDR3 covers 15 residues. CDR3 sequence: CASSPRTSATYEQYF. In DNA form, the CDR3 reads TGTGCCAGCAGCCCGCGGACTAGCGCTACCTACGAGCAGTACTTC.

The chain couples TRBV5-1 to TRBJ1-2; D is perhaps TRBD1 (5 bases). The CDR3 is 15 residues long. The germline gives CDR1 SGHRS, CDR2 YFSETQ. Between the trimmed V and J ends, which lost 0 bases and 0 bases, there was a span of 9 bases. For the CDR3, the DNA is TGCGCCAGCAGCTTGGCAGGGAAAACTAACTATGGCTACACCTTC. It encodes CASSLAGKTNYGYTF.

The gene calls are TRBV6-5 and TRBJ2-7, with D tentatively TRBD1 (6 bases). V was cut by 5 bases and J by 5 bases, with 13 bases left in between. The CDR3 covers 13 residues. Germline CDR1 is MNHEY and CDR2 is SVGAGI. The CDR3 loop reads CASSRTVTNEQYF. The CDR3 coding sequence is TGTGCCAGCAGTAGGACAGTGACCAACGAGCAGTACTTC.

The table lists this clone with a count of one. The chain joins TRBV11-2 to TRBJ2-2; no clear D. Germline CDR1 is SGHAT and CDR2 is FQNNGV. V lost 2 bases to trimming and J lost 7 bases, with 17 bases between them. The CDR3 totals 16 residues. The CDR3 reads CASSLLVYKTDGELFF. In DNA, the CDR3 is TGTGCCAGCAGCTTATTGGTTTACAAGACGGACGGGGAGCTGTTTTTT.

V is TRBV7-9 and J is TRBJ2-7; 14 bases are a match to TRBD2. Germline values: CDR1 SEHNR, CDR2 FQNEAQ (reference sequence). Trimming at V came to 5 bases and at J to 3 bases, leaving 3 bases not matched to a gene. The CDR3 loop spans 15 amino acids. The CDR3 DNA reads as TGTGCCAGCAGCCCGACTAGCGGGAGGGGCTACGAGCAGTACTTC. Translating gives CASSPTSGRGYEQYF.

CDR3 in DNA: TGTGCCAGTAGTATCAGCGGCGGGAGGGTCCACGAGCAGTACTTC. Amino acid sequence: CASSISGGRVHEQYF. This chain uses TRBV19 with TRBJ2-7; 9 bases map to TRBD2. Unmatched junction bases numbered 8, after V lost 3 bases and J lost 5 bases. Germline V gene data show CDR1 as LNHDA and CDR2 as SQIVND (reference sequence). This CDR3 has 15 residues.

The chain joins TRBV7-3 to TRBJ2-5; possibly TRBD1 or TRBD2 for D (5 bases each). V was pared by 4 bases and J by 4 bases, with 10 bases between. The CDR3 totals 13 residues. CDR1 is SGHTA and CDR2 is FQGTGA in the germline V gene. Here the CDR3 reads CASSSQGRETQYF. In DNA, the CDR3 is TGTGCCAGCAGCTCTCAGGGACGAGAGACCCAGTACTTC.

Here the CDR3 reads CASSESPRVPEQYF. The DNA of the CDR3 is TGTGCCAGCAGTGAAAGCCCCAGGGTTCCCGAGCAGTACTTC. The chain uses TRBV6-1 and TRBJ2-7; perhaps TRBD1 as D (5 bases). V lost 2 bases and J 6 bases, leaving 14 bases between the germline ends. Per germline, CDR1 MNHNS and CDR2 SASEGT. CDR3 length equals 14 residues.

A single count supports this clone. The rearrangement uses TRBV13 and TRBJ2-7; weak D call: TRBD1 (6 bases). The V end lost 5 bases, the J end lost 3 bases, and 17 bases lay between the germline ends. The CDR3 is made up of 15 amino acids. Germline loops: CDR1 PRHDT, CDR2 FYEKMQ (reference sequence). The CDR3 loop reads CASSARQLGGYEQYF. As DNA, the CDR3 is TGTGCCAGCAGCGCACGACAGCTAGGGGGCTACGAGCAGTACTTC.

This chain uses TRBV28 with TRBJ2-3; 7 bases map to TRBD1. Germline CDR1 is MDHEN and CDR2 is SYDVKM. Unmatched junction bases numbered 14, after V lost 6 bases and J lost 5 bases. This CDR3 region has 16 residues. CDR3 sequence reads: CASSLGTGQRGDTQYF. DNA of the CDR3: TGTGCCAGCAGCCTCGGGACGGGACAGCGAGGAGATACGCAGTATTTT.